This entry lists 6 T cell receptor beta chains sequenced from one sample in a study of vaccination and CD4 T cells after COVID-19. CD4+ T cells that had been cultured provided DNA sequenced with the Oncomine TCR Beta short-read assay. Someone extracted genomic DNA from cultured CD4+ T cells. One entry per CDR3 protein results from TCRdb running MiXCR on the PCR reads. The sample holds roughly 10,000 distinct CDR3 sequences, 40% seen once. The treatment here: roughly ten-day PBMC culture with coronavirus spike peptide pools or control peptides (ViraFEST assay). It was before the COVID-19 pandemic (2011-2018) that the unexposed donor's CD4+ T cells were collected. These receptors' antigens are unknown. The sample taken for sequencing was CD4+ T cells from blood, cultured in vitro. These receptors were taken from a human donor in good health.

This chain joins TRBV6-4 and TRBJ2-7, with a tentative D call TRBD1 (5 bases). V lost 9 bases and J 0 bases, leaving 12 bases between the germline ends. The germline gives CDR1 MRHNA, CDR2 SNTAGT. The CDR3 length is 13 residues. CDR3 sequence (DNA): TGTGCCAGACGAGACAGCCACTCCTACGAGCAGTACTTC. The encoded protein is CARRDSHSYEQYF.

The chain recombines TRBV6-5 with TRBJ2-7; 7 positions match TRBD1. V trimming: 0 bases; J trimming: 2 bases; junction bases outside the gene matches: 1. The CDR3 runs 14 residues. Germline V lookup: CDR1 MNHEY, CDR2 SVGAGI. CDR3 loop: CASSYSQGPYEQYF. The CDR3 DNA follows: TGTGCCAGCAGTTACTCACAGGGGCCCTACGAGCAGTACTTC.

The chain links TRBV28 to TRBJ2-5, with a tentative D call TRBD1 (6 bases). The V gene lost 4 bases and the J gene lost 2 bases, with 14 bases spanning the gap. The V gene's germline CDR1 is MDHEN and CDR2 SYDVKM. This CDR3 is built from 15 residues. Here the CDR3 reads CASSSEVGGQETQYF. The CDR3 DNA sequence: TGTGCCAGCAGTTCCGAGGTAGGGGGTCAAGAGACCCAGTACTTC.

V usage is TRBV7-2 and J usage is TRBJ2-2; 7 bases map to TRBD1. The V gene end was trimmed by 5 bases and the J gene end by 5 bases; junction bases not matched to a gene: 8. The CDR3 sequence is 15 residues long. Germline CDR1 and CDR2: SGHTA and FQGNSA. CDR3 in DNA: TGTGCCAGCAGCCCCACCCGACAGGGAACCGGGGAGCTGTTTTTT. Protein sequence: CASSPTRQGTGELFF.

The chain recombines TRBV6-5 with TRBJ2-2; D is possibly TRBD1 (6 bases). The CDR3 length is 15 residues. Germline CDR1 MNHEY, CDR2 SVGAGI. V gave up 3 bases and J gave up 6 bases, with 14 bases separating them. In DNA, the CDR3 is TGTGCCAGCAGTTATGACAGCAGGGGTGCCGGGGAGCTGTTTTTT. This codes for CASSYDSRGAGELFF.

V is TRBV6-2 or TRBV6-3 and J is TRBJ2-7; D may match TRBD1 or TRBD2 (5 bases each). The CDR3 sequence is 15 residues long. The V and J ends lost 5 bases and 2 bases respectively, with 16 bases between them. Germline CDR1 is MNHEY and CDR2 is SVGEGT. This chain's CDR3 is CASSRPGTTTYEQYF. The DNA of the CDR3 is TGTGCCAGCAGTCGCCCCGGGACCACAACCTACGAGCAGTACTTC.